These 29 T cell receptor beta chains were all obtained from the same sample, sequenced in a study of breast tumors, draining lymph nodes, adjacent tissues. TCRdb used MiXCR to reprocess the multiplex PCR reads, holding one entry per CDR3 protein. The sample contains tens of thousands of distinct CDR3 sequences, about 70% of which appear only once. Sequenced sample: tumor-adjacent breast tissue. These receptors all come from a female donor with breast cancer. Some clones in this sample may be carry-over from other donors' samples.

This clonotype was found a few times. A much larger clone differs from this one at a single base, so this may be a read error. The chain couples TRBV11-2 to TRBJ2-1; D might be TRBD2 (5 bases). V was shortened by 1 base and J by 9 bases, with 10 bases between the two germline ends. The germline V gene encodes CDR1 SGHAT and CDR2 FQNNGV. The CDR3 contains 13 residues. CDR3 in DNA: TGTGCCAGCAGCTTAGCGGGGAACACTGAGCAGTTCTTC. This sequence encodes CASSLAGNTEQFF.

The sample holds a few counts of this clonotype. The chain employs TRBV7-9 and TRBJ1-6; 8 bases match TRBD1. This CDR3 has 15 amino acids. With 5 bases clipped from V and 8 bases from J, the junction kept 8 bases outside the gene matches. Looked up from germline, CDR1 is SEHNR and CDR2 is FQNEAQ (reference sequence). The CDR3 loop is CASSTLTGVDSPLHF. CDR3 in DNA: TGTGCCAGCAGCACCCTGACAGGGGTAGATTCACCCCTCCACTTT.

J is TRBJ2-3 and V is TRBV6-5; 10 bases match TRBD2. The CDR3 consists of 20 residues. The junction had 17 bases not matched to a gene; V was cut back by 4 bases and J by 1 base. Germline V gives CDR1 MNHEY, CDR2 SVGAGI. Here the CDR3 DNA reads TGTGCCAGCAGTTCCCGATTGGTAGCGGGGGGCCAGTTAGGCACAGATACGCAGTATTTT. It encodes CASSSRLVAGGQLGTDTQYF.

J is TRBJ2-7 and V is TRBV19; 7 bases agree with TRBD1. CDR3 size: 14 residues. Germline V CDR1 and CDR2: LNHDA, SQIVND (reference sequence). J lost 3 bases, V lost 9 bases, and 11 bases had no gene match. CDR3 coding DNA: TGTGCCAGCATGGACAGGAATACTAACTACGAGCAGTACTTC. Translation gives CASMDRNTNYEQYF.

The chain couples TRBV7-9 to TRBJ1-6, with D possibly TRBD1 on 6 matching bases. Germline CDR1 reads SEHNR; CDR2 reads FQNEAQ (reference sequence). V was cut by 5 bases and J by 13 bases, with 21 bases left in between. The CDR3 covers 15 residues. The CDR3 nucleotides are TGTGCCAGCAGCGGACCCCCAGGGGTCCGTTCGCCCCTCCACTTT. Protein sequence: CASSGPPGVRSPLHF.

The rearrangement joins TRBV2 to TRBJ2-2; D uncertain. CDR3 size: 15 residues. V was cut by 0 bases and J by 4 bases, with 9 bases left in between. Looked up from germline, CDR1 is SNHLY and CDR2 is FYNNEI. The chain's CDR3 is CASSEADGITGELFF. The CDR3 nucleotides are TGTGCCAGCAGTGAAGCAGACGGTATCACCGGGGAGCTGTTTTTT.

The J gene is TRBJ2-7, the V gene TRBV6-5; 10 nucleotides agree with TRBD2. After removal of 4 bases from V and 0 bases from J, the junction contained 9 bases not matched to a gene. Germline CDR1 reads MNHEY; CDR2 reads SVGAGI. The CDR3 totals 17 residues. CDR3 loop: CASSSLAGVGNSYEQYF. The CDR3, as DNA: TGTGCCAGCAGTTCCCTAGCGGGAGTGGGGAACTCCTACGAGCAGTACTTC.

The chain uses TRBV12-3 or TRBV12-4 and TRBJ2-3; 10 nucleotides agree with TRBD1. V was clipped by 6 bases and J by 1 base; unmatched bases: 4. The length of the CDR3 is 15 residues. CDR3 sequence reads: CASRTGTGGTDTQYF. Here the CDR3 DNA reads TGTGCCAGCAGGACCGGGACAGGGGGCACAGATACGCAGTATTTT.

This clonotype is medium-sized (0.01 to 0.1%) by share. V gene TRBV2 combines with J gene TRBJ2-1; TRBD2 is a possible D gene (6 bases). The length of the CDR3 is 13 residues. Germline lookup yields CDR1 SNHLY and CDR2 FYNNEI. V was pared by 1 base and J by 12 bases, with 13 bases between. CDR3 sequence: CASSEGSRGGQFF. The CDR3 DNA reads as TGTGCCAGCAGTGAAGGATCGCGGGGTGGGCAGTTCTTC.

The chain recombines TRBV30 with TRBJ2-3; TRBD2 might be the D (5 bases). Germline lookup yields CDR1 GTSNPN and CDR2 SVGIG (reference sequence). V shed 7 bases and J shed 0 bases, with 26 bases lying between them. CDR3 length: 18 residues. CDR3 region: CAYEALLAGPPSTDTQYF. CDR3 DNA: TGTGCCTACGAGGCCCTCCTAGCTGGGCCCCCGAGCACAGATACGCAGTATTTT.

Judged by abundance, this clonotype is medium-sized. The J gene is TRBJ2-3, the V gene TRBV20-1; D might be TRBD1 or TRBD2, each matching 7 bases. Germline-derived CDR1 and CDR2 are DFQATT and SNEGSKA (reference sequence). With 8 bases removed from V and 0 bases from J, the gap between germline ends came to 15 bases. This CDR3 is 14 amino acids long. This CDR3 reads CSPWGGQSTDTQYF. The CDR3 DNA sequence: TGCAGTCCCTGGGGGGGACAGAGCACAGATACGCAGTATTTT.

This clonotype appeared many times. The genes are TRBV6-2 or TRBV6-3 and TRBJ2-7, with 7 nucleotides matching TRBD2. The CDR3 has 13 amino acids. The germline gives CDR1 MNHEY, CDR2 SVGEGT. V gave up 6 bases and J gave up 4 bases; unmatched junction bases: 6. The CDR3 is CASRWASGYEQYF. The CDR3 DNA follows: TGTGCCAGCAGGTGGGCTAGCGGATACGAGCAGTACTTC.

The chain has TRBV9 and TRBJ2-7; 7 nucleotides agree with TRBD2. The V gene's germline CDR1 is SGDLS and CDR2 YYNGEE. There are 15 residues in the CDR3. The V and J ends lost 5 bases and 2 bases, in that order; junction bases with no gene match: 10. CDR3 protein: CASSPMGRATYEQYF. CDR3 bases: TGTGCCAGCAGTCCTATGGGGAGGGCCACCTACGAGCAGTACTTC. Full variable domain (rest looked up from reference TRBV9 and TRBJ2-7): DSGVTQTPKHLITATGQRVTLRCSPRSGDLSVYWYQQSLDQGLQFLIQYYNGEERAKGNILERFSAQQFPDLHSELNLSSLELGDSALYFCASSPMGRATYEQYFGPGTRLTVT.

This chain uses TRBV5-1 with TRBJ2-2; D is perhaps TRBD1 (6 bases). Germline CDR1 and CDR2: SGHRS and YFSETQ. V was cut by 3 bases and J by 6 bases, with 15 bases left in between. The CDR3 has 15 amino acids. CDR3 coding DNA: TGCGCCAGCAGCTGGGGGCTAGCTGAATCCGGGGAGCTGTTTTTT. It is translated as CASSWGLAESGELFF.

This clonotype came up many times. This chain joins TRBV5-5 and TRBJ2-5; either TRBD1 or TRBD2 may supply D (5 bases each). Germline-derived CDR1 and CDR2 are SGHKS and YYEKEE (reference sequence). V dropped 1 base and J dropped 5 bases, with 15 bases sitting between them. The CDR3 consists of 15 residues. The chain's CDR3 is CASSLFGTAVETQYF. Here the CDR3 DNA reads TGTGCCAGCAGCTTGTTTGGGACCGCGGTGGAGACCCAGTACTTC.

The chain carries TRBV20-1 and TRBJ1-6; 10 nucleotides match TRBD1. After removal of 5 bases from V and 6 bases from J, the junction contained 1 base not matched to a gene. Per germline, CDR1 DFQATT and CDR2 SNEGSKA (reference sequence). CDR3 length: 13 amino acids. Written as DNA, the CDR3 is TGCAGTGCTCGGGACAGGGGTAATTCACCCCTCCACTTT. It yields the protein CSARDRGNSPLHF.

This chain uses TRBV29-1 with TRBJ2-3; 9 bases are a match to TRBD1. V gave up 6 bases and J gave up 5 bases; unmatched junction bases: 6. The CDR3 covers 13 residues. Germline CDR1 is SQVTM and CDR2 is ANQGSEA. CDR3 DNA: TGCAGCGTCGACAGGGGGACGGTAGATACGCAGTATTTT. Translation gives CSVDRGTVDTQYF.

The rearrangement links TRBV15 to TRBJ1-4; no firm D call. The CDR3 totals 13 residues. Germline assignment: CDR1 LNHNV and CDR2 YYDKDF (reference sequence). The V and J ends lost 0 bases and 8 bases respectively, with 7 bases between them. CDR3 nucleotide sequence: TGTGCCACCAGCAGAGATCGTACCGAAAAACTGTTTTTT. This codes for CATSRDRTEKLFF.

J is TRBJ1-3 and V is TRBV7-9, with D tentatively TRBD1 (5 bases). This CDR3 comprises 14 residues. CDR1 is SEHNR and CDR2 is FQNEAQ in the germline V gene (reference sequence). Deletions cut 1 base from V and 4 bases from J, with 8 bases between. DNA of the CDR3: TGTGCCAGCAGCTTAGGACAGTCGGGAAACACCATATATTTT. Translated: CASSLGQSGNTIYF. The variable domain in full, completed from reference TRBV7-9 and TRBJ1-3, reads DTGVSQNPRHKITKRGQNVTFRCDPISEHNRLYWYRQTLGQGPEFLTYFQNEAQLEKSRLLSDRFSAERPKGSFSTLEIQRTEQGDSAMYLCASSLGQSGNTIYFGEGSWLTVV.

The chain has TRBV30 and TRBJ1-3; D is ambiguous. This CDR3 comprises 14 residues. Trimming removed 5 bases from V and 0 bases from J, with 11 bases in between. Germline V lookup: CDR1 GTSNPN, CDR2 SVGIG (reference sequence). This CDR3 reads CAWALGSSGNTIYF. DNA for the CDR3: TGTGCCTGGGCCCTGGGGAGCTCTGGAAACACCATATATTTT.

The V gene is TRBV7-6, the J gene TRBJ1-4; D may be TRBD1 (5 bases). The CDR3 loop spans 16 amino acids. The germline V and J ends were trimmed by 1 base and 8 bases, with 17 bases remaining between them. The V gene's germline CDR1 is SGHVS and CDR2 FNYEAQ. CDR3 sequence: CASSLGAGGSDEKLFF. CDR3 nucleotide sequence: TGTGCCAGCAGCTTAGGGGCGGGGGGGAGCGACGAAAAACTGTTTTTT.

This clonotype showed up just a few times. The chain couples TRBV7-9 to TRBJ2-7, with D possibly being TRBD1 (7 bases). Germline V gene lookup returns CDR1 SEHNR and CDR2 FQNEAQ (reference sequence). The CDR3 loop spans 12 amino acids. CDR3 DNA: TGTGCTACCAGGGGGGTCGCCTACGAGCAGTACTTC. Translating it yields CATRGVAYEQYF.

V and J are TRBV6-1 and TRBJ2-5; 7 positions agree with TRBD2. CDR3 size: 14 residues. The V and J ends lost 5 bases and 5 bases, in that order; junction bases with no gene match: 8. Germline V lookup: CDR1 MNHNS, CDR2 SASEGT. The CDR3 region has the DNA TGTGCCAGCAGTCGGGGGGTGTTGAGCGAGACCCAGTACTTC. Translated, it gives CASSRGVLSETQYF.

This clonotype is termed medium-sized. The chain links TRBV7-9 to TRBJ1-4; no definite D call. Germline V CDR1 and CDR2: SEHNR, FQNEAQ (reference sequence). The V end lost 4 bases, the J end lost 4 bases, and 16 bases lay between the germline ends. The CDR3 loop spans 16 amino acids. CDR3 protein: CASSSTRTGFNEKLFF. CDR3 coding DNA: TGTGCCAGCAGCTCAACTCGGACGGGGTTTAATGAAAAACTGTTTTTT. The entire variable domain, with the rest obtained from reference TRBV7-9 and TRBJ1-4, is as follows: DTGVSQNPRHKITKRGQNVTFRCDPISEHNRLYWYRQTLGQGPEFLTYFQNEAQLEKSRLLSDRFSAERPKGSFSTLEIQRTEQGDSAMYLCASSSTRTGFNEKLFFGSGTQLSVL.

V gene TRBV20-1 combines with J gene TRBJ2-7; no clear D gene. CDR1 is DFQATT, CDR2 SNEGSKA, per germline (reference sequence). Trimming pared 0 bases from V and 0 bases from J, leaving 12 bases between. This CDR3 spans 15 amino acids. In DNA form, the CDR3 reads TGCAGTGCTAGAGATCGTTTGGGCCTCTCCTACGAGCAGTACTTC. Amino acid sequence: CSARDRLGLSYEQYF.

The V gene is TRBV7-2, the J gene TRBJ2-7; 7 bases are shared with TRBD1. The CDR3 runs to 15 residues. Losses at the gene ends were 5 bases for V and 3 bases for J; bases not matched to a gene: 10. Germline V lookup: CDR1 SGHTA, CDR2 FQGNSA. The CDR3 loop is CASSLNRGGNYEQYF. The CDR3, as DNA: TGTGCCAGCAGCCTCAACAGGGGTGGGAACTACGAGCAGTACTTC.

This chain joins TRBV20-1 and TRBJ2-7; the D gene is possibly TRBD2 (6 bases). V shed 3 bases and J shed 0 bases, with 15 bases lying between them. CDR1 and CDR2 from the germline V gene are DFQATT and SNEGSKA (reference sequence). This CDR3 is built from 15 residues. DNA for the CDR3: TGCAGTGCTAGTTTTGGGTGGAGGGCCTCCTACGAGCAGTACTTC. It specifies CSASFGWRASYEQYF.

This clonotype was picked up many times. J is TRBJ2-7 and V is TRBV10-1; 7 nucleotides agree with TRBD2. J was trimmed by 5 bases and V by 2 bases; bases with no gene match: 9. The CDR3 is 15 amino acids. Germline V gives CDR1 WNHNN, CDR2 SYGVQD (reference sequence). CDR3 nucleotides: TGCGCCAGCAGTGAGATGGTAGCGGGCCCCGACGAGCAGTACTTC. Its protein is CASSEMVAGPDEQYF.

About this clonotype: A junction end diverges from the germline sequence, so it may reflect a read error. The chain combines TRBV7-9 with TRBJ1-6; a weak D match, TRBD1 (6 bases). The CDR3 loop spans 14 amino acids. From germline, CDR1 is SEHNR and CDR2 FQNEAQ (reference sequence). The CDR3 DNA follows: TGTGTCAGCAGCTTAGGGGACAATAATTCACCCCTCCACTTT. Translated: CVSSLGDNNSPLHF.